This TCR beta chain was identified in a study of blood T cell repertoires in COVID-19. Turning to the study itself: Some COVID-19 samples were acute and others convalescent; all came from the United States, Italy and Spain. Sources were T cells, B-cell-depleted T cells, or PBMCs; the material itself was cDNA or gDNA.

Looked up from germline, CDR1 is MNHEY and CDR2 is SVGEGT. There are 16 residues in the CDR3. J was trimmed by 1 base and V by 4 bases; bases with no gene match: 8. Participants had their cohort set by participant-reported clinical history. Study processing details: It was from reference gene primer amplification that nucleated cell counts were estimated. TCRdb's copy holds only in-frame clones and misses some; the assay was immunoSEQ multiplex PCR. Clone size and V and J calls were adopted from that table, with D and trimming inferred from the DNA. The sample includes about 270,000 clones, roughly 91% seen only once; the top ten take about 2.1%.

The chain joins TRBV6-2 or TRBV6-3 to TRBJ2-7; TRBD2 aligns across 9 bases. Sequenced material: PBMCs or T cells enriched from blood (not recorded which). This TCR derives from a woman aged 40 to 50 with acute COVID-19. CDR3 protein: CASSWLAGETSYEQYF. CDR3 nucleotide sequence: TGTGCCAGCAGTTGGTTAGCGGGAGAGACGTCCTACGAGCAGTACTTC.